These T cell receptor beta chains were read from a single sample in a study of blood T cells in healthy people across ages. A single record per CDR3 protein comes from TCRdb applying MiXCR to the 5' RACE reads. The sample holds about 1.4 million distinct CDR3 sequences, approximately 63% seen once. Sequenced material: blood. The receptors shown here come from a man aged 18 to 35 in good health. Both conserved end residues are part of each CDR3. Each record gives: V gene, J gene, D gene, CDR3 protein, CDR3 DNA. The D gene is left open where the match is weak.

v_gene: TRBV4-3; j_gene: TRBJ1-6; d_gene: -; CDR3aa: CASSTVGSSPLHF; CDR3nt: TGCGCCAGTTCGACGGTGGGAAGTTCACCCCTCCACTTT
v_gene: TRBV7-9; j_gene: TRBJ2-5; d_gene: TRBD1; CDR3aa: CASSPPQDREAQETQYF; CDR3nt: TGTGCCAGCAGCCCCCCCCAGGACAGGGAAGCTCAAGAGACCCAGTACTTC
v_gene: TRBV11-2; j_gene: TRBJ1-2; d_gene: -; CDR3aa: CASSFMVGPSFVNYGYTF; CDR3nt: TGTGCCAGCAGCTTTATGGTCGGACCGAGTTTTGTCAACTATGGCTACACCTTC
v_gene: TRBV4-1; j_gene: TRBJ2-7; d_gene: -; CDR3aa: CASSQDSTGGSEQYF; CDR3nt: TGCGCCAGCAGCCAAGATTCGACCGGAGGTAGCGAGCAGTACTTC
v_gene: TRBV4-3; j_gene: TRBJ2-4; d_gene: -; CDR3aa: CASSQDLMRPGAKNIQYF; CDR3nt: TGCGCCAGCAGCCAAGATTTGATGAGGCCAGGGGCCAAAAACATTCAGTACTTC
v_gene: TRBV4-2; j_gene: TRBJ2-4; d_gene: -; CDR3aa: CASSQDRQAKNIQYF; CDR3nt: TGTGCCAGCAGCCAAGATCGGCAGGCCAAAAACATTCAGTACTTC
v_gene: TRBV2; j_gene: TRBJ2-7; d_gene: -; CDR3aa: CASQSVSGDYEQYF; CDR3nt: TGTGCCAGCCAGTCCGTTAGCGGCGACTACGAGCAGTACTTC
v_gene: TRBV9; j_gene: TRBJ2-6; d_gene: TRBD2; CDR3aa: CASSVGTVGRSSGANVLTF; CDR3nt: TGTGCCAGCAGCGTAGGAACTGTCGGGAGGAGTTCTGGGGCCAACGTCCTGACTTTC
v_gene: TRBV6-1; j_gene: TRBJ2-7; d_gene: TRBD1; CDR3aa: CASRPLTGAGTYEQYF; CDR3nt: TGTGCCAGCAGGCCTCTGACAGGGGCTGGGACCTACGAGCAGTACTTC
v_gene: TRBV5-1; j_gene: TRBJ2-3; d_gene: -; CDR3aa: CASSLELWSTDTQYF; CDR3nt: TGCGCCAGCAGCTTGGAACTTTGGAGCACAGATACGCAGTATTTT
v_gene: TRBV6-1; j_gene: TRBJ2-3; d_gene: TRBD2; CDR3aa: CASSLHLTSGGGTDTQYF; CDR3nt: TGTGCCAGCAGCCTACACCTGACTAGCGGGGGGGGAACAGATACGCAGTATTTT
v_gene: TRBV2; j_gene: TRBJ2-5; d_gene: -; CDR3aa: CASSESGIETQYF; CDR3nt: TGTGCCAGCAGTGAATCCGGGATAGAGACCCAGTACTTC
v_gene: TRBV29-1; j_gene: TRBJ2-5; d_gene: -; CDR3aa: CSVDLGRTDQETQYF; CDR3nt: TGCAGCGTTGATTTAGGGAGAACGGACCAAGAGACCCAGTACTTC
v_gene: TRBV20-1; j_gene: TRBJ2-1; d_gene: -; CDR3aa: CSGERVDYNEQFF; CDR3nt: TGCAGTGGGGAAAGGGTGGACTACAATGAGCAGTTCTTC
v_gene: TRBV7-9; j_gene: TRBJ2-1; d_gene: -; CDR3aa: CASSSPGVPGYNEQFF; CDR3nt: TGTGCCAGCAGCTCCCCCGGGGTCCCGGGGTACAATGAGCAGTTCTTC
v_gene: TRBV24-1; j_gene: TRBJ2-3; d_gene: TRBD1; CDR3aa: CATSDDRAIPDTQYF; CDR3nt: TGTGCCACCAGTGACGACAGGGCGATCCCAGATACGCAGTATTTT